Sequencing of this T cell receptor (beta chain) was carried out in a study of cytomegalovirus exposure and HLA in healthy donors. In the study overall: As an earlier analysis found, 150 million to 200 million T cells yielded 100 million to 130 million unique TCR beta sequences.

Comment on this clone: The antigen is undetermined.

Samples came from healthy bone marrow donors. In the PCR, 60 Vbeta and 13 Jbeta primers were used. The protocol was immunoSEQ multiplex PCR, while the TCRdb copy is restricted to in-frame clones and leaves out a portion. The sample has 200,000 or so clones; around 73% are singletons. Trimming took 1 base from V and 0 from J, leaving 7 bases between them. This CDR3 contains 15 residues. Germline loops: CDR1 SEHNR, CDR2 FQNEAQ (reference sequence). Points from the study as a whole: Three CMV-associated chains proved CMV antigen-specific in vitro. The authors reported that TCR beta sequences could predict HLA-A and HLA-B alleles. These predictions were accurate for most subjects in the first cohort.

The material sequenced was PBMCs. The TCR sequence derives from a woman in her 30s in good health and CMV-seronegative. This chain connects TRBV7-9 to TRBJ1-3; maybe TRBD1 (5 bases). The CDR3 DNA reads as TGTGCCAGCAGCTTAGGACAGAACTCTGGAAACACCATATATTTT. Translating it yields CASSLGQNSGNTIYF. The complete variable domain, with remaining parts taken from reference TRBV7-9 and TRBJ1-3, reads DTGVSQNPRHKITKRGQNVTFRCDPISEHNRLYWYRQTLGQGPEFLTYFQNEAQLEKSRLLSDRFSAERPKGSFSTLEIQRTEQGDSAMYLCASSLGQNSGNTIYFGEGSWLTVV.